What follows are 6 T cell receptor beta chains derived from one specimen sequenced in a study of blood T cell repertoires in COVID-19. Profiled with immunoSEQ multiplex PCR; TCRdb holds only in-frame clones, not every one. The profile shows 160,000 or so clones, 65% to 90% of them singletons. The specimen sequenced was peripheral blood. These receptors were obtained from a woman between 50 and 59 years old with acute or convalescent COVID-19.

The chain joins TRBV2 to TRBJ2-1, with D unresolved. Germline V gene sequence: CDR1 SNHLY, CDR2 FYNNEI. This CDR3 has 15 residues. V dropped 2 bases and J dropped 9 bases, with 17 bases sitting between them. The CDR3 coding sequence is TGTGCCAGCAGTGAACCCCCTCCGGCCAGCGTTGAGCAGTTCTTC. It translates to CASSEPPPASVEQFF.

The chain uses TRBV9 and TRBJ1-3; the D gene is possibly TRBD1 (6 bases). This CDR3 has 16 amino acids. Trimming left V 4 bases short and J 0 bases short, with 14 bases between. Germline V CDR1 and CDR2: SGDLS, YYNGEE. The CDR3 DNA is TGTGCCAGCAGCCTGGCTCAGGGGCCCTCTGGAAACACCATATATTTT. This gives the protein CASSLAQGPSGNTIYF. Based on the CDR3 plus reference TRBV9 and TRBJ1-3, the full variable domain is DSGVTQTPKHLITATGQRVTLRCSPRSGDLSVYWYQQSLDQGLQFLIQYYNGEERAKGNILERFSAQQFPDLHSELNLSSLELGDSALYFCASSLAQGPSGNTIYFGEGSWLTVV.

In its sample, this clone was seen many times. This sequence joins TRBV4-1 and TRBJ1-1; 8 nucleotides align to TRBD1. V shed 3 bases, J shed 5 bases, and the junction held 2 bases outside the gene matches. The germline CDR1 and CDR2 sequences are MGHRA and YSYEKL. This CDR3 spans 13 amino acids. CDR3 protein: CASSHRGHTEAFF. Here the CDR3 DNA reads TGCGCCAGCAGCCACAGGGGGCATACTGAAGCTTTCTTT.

This chain uses TRBV19 with TRBJ2-3; TRBD2 aligns across 8 bases. Germline V lookup: CDR1 LNHDA, CDR2 SQIVND (reference sequence). Losses at the gene ends were 7 bases for V and 6 bases for J; bases not matched to a gene: 6. The CDR3 contains 13 residues. The CDR3 reads CASTSGQQDTQYF. For the CDR3, the DNA is TGTGCCAGTACTAGCGGGCAGCAGGATACGCAGTATTTT. Supplemented by reference TRBV19 and TRBJ2-3, the full variable domain reads DGGITQSPKYLFRKEGQNVTLSCEQNLNHDAMYWYRQDPGQGLRLIYYSQIVNDFQKGDIAEGYSVSREKKESFPLTVTSAQKNPTAFYLCASTSGQQDTQYFGPGTRLTVL.

The chain combines TRBV28 with TRBJ2-7; 11 bases are a match to TRBD1. This CDR3 has 15 residues. J lost 6 bases, V lost 6 bases, and 10 bases had no gene match. CDR1 is MDHEN, CDR2 SYDVKM, per germline. CDR3: CASRKPGTGGREQYF. The DNA of the CDR3 is TGTGCCAGCAGAAAACCCGGGACAGGGGGTCGCGAGCAGTACTTC.

The V and J genes are TRBV4-2 and TRBJ1-5, with unresolved D. V was clipped by 0 bases and J by 6 bases, with 6 bases between them. The V gene's germline CDR1 is LGHNA and CDR2 YNFKEQ. The CDR3 has 13 residues. The CDR3, as DNA: TGTGCCAGCAGCCAAGACGAGGTTCAGCCCCAGCATTTT. This encodes CASSQDEVQPQHF.